This T cell receptor beta chain stems from a study of shared clonotypes between healthy human individuals. A note on this clone: Its antigen remains unidentified.

The CDR3 has 17 amino acids. The germline V gene has CDR1 LNHDA and CDR2 SQIVND (reference sequence). V trimming: 3 bases; J trimming: 5 bases; junction bases outside the gene matches: 13. Whole-study findings and limits: Compared with memory subsets, naive subsets generally had larger estimated richness.

Profiled with immunoSEQ multiplex PCR; TCRdb holds only in-frame clones, not every one. The sample lists 2 million to 3 million clones, 90% to 95% occurring once. Donation came from healthy HIV-negative adults that had no recent acute infections or vaccinations. This rearrangement joins TRBV19 to TRBJ1-3; TRBD1 agrees at 7 bases. Sequencing was performed on naive CD4+ T cells sorted from blood. Specified subset: CD45RA+ positively selected. The clonotype comes from a man in his late teens or twenties in good health. The CDR3 nucleotides read TGTGCCAGTAGTATCGGGTGGACAGGAGAAGTGAGAAACACCATATATTTT. Translated: CASSIGWTGEVRNTIYF.